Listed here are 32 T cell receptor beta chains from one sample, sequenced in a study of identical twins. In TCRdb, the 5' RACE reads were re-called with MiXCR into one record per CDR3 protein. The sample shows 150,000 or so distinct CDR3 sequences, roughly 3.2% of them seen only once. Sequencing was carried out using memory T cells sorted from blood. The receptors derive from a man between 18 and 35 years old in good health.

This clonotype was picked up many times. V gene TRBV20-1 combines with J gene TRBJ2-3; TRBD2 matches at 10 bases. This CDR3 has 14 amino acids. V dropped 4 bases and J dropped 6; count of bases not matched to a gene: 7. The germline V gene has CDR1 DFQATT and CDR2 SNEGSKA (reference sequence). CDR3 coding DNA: TGCAGTGCTACGCCCCTAGCGGGAGAGGATACGCAGTATTTT. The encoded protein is CSATPLAGEDTQYF.

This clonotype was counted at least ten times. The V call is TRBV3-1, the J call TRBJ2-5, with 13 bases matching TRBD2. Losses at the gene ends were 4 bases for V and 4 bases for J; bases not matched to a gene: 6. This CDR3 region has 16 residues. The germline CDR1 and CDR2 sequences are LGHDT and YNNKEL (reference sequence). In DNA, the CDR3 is TGTGCCAGCAGCCTAACTAGCGGGAGGGCCCGAGAGACCCAGTACTTC. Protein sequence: CASSLTSGRARETQYF.

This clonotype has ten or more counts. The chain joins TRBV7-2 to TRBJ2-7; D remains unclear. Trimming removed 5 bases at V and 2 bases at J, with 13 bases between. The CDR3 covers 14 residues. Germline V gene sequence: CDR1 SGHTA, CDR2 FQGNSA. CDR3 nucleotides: TGTGCCAGCAGCCCGTCCCGAGGACCCTACGAGCAGTACTTC. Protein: CASSPSRGPYEQYF. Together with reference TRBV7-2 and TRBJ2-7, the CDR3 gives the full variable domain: GAGVSQSPSNKVTEKGKDVELRCDPISGHTALYWYRQSLGQGLEFLIYFQGNSAPDKSGLPSDRFSAERTGGSVSTLTIQRTQQEDSAVYLCASSPSRGPYEQYFGPGTRLTVT.

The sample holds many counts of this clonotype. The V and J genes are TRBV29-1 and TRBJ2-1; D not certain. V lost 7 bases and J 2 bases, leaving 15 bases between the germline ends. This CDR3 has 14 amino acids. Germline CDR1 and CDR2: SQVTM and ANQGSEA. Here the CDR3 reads CSARIETTYNEQFF. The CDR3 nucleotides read TGCAGCGCACGTATTGAGACAACCTACAATGAGCAGTTCTTC.

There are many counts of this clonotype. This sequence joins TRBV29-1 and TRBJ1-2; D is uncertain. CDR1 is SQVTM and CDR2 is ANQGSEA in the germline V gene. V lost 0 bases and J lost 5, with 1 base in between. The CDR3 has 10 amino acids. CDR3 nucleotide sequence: TGCAGCGTTGAAGAGTATGGCTACACCTTC. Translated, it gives CSVEEYGYTF.

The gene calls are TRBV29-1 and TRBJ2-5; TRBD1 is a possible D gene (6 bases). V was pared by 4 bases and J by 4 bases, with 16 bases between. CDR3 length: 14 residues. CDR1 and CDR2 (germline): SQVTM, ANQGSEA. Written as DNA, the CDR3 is TGCAGCGTTGCCGAGAATTACAGGGCAGAGACCCAGTACTTC. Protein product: CSVAENYRAETQYF. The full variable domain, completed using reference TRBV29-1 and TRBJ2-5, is SAVISQKPSRDICQRGTSLTIQCQVDSQVTMMFWYRQQPGQSLTLIATANQGSEATYESGFVIDKFPISRPNLTFSTLTVSNMSPEDSSIYLCSVAENYRAETQYFGPGTRLLVL.

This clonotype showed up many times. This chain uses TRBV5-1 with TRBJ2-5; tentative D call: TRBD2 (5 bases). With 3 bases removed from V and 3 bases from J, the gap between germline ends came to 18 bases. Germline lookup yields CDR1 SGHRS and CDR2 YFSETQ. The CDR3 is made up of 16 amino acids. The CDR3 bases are TGCGCCAGCAGCTATAACCCGATAAAGGGAGAAGAGACCCAGTACTTC. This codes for CASSYNPIKGEETQYF.

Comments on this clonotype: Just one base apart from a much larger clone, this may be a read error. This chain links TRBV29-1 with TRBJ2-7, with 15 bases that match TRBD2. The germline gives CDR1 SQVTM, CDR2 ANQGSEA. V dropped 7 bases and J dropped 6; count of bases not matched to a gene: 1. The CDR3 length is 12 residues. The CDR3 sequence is CSAGLAGGEQYF. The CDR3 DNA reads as TGCAGCGCGGGACTAGCGGGAGGCGAGCAGTACTTC.

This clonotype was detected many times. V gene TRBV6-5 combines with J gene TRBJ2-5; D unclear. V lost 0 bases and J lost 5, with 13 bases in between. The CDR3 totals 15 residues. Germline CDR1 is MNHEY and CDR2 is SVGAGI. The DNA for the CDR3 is TGTGCCAGCAGTTACTCCCTCTTAAGTTGGGAGACCCAGTACTTC. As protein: CASSYSLLSWETQYF.

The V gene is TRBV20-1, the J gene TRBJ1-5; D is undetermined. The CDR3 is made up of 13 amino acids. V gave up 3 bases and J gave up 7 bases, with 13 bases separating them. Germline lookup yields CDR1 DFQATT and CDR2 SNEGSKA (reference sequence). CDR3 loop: CSASGGSGQPQHF. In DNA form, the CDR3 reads TGCAGTGCTAGTGGAGGTAGTGGGCAGCCCCAGCATTTT.

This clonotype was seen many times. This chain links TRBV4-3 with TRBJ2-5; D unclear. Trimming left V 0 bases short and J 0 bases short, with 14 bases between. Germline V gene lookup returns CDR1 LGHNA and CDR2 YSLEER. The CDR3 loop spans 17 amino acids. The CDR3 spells CASSQDLIAQYQETQYF. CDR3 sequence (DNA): TGCGCCAGCAGCCAAGATCTAATCGCCCAGTACCAAGAGACCCAGTACTTC.

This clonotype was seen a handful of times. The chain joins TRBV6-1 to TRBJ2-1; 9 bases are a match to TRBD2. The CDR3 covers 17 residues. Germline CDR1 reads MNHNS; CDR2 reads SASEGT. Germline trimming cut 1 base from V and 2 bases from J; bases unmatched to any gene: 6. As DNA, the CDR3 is TGTGCCAGCAGTGAAGAGATACTAGCGGGTCCCTACAATGAGCAGTTCTTC. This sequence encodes CASSEEILAGPYNEQFF.

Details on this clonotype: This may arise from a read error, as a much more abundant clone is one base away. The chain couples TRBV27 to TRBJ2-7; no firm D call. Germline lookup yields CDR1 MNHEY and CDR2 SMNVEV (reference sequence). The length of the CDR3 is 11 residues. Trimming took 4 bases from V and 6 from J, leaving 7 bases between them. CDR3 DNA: TGTGCCAGCAGTTCGCCGAGCGAGCAGTACTTC. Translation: CASSSPSEQYF.

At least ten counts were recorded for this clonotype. The CDR3: CASRGLAEQYF. The CDR3 DNA is TGTGCCAGCAGGGGACTAGCGGAGCAGTACTTC. The chain joins TRBV28 to TRBJ2-7; TRBD2 matches 10 bases. Germline V lookup: CDR1 MDHEN, CDR2 SYDVKM. V shed 6 bases, J shed 7 bases, and the junction held 0 bases outside the gene matches. The CDR3 length is 11 residues.

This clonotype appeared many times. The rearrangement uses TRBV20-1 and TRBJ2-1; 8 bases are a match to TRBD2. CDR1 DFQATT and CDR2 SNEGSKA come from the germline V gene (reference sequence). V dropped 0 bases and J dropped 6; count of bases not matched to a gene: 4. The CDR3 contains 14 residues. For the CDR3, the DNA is TGCAGTGCTAGAGATCGGGAGGGCCCCAATGAGCAGTTCTTC. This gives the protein CSARDREGPNEQFF.

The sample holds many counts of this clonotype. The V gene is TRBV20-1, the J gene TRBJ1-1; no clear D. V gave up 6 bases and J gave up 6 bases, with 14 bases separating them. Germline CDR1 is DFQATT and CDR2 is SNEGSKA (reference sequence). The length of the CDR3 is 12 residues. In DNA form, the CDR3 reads TGCAGTGCCTCAAGGAGTTTAGCTGAAGCTTTCTTT. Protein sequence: CSASRSLAEAFF.

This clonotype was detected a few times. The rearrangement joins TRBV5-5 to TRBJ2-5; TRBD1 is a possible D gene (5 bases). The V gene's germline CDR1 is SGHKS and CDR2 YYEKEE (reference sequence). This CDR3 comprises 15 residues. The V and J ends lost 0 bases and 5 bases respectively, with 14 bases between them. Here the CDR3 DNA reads TGTGCCAGCAGCTTGGGTGGGGCCCTCCGGGAGACCCAGTACTTC. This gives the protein CASSLGGALRETQYF.

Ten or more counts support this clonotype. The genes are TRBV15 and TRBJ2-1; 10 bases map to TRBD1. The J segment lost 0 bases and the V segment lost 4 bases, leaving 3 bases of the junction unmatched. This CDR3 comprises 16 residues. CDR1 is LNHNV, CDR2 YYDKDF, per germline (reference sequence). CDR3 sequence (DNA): TGTGCCACCAGCAAGGACAGGGGGACCTCCTACAATGAGCAGTTCTTC. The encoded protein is CATSKDRGTSYNEQFF.

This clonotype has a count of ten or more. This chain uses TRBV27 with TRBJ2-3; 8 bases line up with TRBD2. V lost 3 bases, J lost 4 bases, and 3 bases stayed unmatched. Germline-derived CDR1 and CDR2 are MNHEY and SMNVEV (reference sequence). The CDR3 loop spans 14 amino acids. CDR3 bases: TGTGCCAGCAGTTTCCGGGAGGGCCCAGATACGCAGTATTTT. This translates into CASSFREGPDTQYF.

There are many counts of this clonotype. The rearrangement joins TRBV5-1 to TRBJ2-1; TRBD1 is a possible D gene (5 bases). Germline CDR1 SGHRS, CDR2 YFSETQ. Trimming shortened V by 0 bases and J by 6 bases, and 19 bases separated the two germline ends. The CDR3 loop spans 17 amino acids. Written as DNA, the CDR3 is TGCGCCAGCAGCTTGGTGGTATTTCATGGGGCCCGCAATGAGCAGTTCTTC. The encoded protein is CASSLVVFHGARNEQFF.

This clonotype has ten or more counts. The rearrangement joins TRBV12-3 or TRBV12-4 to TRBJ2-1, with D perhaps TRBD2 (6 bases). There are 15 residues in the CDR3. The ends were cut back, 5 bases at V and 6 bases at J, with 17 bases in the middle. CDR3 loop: CASSQTAGLGNEQFF. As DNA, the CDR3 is TGTGCCAGCAGTCAGACTGCGGGACTTGGCAATGAGCAGTTCTTC.

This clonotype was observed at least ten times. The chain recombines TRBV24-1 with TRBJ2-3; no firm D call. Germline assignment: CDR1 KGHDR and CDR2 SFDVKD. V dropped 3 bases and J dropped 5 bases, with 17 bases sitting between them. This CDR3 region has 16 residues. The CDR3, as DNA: TGTGCCACCAGTGATATGTCCGCCCGGGCTGGAGATACGCAGTATTTT. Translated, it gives CATSDMSARAGDTQYF.

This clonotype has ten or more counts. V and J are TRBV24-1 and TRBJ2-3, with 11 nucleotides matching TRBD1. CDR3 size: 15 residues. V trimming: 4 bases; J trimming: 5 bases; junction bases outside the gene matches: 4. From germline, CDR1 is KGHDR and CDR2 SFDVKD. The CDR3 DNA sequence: TGTGCCACCAGTGACCCGGGACAGGGGGGAGATACGCAGTATTTT. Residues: CATSDPGQGGDTQYF.

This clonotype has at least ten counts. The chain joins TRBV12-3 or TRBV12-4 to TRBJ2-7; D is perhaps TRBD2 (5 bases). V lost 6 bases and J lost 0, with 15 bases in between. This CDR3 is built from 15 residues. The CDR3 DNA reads TGTGCCAGCAGCCAGGACTTGGGAAGCTCCTACGAGCAGTACGTC. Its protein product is CASSQDLGSSYEQYV.

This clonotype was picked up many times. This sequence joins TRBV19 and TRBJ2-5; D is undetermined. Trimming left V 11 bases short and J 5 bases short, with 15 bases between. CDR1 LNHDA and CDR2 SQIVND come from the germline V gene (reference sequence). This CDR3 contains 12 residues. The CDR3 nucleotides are TGTGCCGGTACAGACTCCAGTGAGACCCAGTACTTC. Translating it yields CAGTDSSETQYF. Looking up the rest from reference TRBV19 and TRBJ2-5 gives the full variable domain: DGGITQSPKYLFRKEGQNVTLSCEQNLNHDAMYWYRQDPGQGLRLIYYSQIVNDFQKGDIAEGYSVSREKKESFPLTVTSAQKNPTAFYLCAGTDSSETQYFGPGTRLLVL.

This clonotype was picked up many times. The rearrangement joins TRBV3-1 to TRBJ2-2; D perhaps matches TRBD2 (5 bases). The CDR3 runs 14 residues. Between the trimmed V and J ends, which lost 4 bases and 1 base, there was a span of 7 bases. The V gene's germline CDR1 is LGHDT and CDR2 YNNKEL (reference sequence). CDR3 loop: CASSPSGNTGELFF. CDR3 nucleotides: TGTGCCAGCAGCCCCAGCGGGAACACCGGGGAGCTGTTTTTT.

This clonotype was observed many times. DNA of the CDR3: TGCAGTGCCGACGGAGTGTACAATGAGCAGTTCTTC. This encodes CSADGVYNEQFF. The V call is TRBV20-1, the J call TRBJ2-1, with D hard to call. The V end was cut by 6 bases, the J end by 4 bases, with 10 bases between. This CDR3 region has 12 residues. Germline-derived CDR1 and CDR2 are DFQATT and SNEGSKA (reference sequence).

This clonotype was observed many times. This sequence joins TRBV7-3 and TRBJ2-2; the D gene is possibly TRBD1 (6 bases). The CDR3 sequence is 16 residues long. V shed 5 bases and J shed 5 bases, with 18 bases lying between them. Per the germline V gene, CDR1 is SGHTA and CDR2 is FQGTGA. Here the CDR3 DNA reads TGTGCCAGCAGCGTACCGGGACATCAGGGGACCGGGGAGCTGTTTTTT. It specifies CASSVPGHQGTGELFF.

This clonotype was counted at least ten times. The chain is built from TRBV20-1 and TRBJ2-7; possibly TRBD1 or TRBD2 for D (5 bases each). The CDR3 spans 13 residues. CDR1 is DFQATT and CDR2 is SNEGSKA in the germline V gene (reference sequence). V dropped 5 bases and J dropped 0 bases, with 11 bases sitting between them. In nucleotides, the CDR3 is TGCAGTGCTCGGGACCCGAGCTCCTACGAGCAGTACGTC. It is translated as CSARDPSSYEQYV.

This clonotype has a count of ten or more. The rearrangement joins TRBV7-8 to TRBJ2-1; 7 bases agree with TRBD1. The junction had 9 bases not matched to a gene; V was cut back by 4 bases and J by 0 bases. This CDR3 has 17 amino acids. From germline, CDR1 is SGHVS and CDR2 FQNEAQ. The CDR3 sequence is CASSSGTAKSSYNEQFF. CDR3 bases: TGTGCCAGCAGCTCCGGGACAGCGAAAAGCTCCTACAATGAGCAGTTCTTC.

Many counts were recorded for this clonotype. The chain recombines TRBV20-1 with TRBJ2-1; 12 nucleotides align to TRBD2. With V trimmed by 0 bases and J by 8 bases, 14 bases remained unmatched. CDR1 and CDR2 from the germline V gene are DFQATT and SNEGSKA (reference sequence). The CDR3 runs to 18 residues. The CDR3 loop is CSARDRLAGALVGDEQFF. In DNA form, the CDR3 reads TGCAGTGCTAGAGACCGACTAGCGGGAGCTTTAGTCGGCGATGAGCAGTTCTTC.

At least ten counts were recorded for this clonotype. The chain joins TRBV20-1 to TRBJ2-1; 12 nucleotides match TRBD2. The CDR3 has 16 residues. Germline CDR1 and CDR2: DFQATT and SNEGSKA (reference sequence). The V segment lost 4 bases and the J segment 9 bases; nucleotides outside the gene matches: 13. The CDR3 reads CSANGLAGRDSVEQFF. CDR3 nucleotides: TGCAGTGCTAACGGACTAGCGGGACGGGATAGCGTTGAGCAGTTCTTC.